The 18 T cell receptor beta chains reported below all come from one sample, sequenced in a study of identical twins. TCRdb passed the 5' RACE reads through MiXCR, listing each CDR3 protein once. Altogether about 690,000 distinct CDR3 sequences are present, less than 7% being singletons, with the ten largest covering 1.5% to 2%. The sequenced sample was naive T cells sorted from blood. All receptors come from a man aged 18-30 years in good health.

This clonotype was counted only a few times. This chain uses TRBV30 with TRBJ1-3; no reliable D call. V was cut by 4 bases and J by 4 bases, with 8 bases left in between. Looked up from germline, CDR1 is GTSNPN and CDR2 is SVGIG (reference sequence). This CDR3 region has 12 residues. The DNA of the CDR3 is TGTGCCTGGACCCAGGAGGGAAACACCATATATTTT. Protein product: CAWTQEGNTIYF. The whole variable domain, filled in from reference TRBV30 and TRBJ1-3, reads SQTIHQWPATLVQPVGSPLSLECTVEGTSNPNLYWYRQAAGRGLQLLFYSVGIGQISSEVPQNLSASRPQDRQFILSSKKLLLSDSGFYLCAWTQEGNTIYFGEGSWLTVV.

This clonotype was detected ten times or more. V gene TRBV4-3 combines with J gene TRBJ2-4; D is ambiguous. The length of the CDR3 is 12 residues. Germline loops: CDR1 LGHNA, CDR2 YSLEER. Trimming removed 0 bases from V and 10 bases from J, with 7 bases in between. CDR3 DNA sequence: TGCGCCAGCAGCCAAGAGTTCGGGATTCAGTACTTC. This codes for CASSQEFGIQYF.

In this sample, this clonotype turned up a few times. This chain connects TRBV28 to TRBJ2-7, with 7 nucleotides matching TRBD1. The CDR3 length is 15 residues. Germline V gene sequence: CDR1 MDHEN, CDR2 SYDVKM. V lost 4 bases to trimming and J lost 3 bases; unmatched junction nucleotides: 9. The DNA for the CDR3 is TGTGCCAGCAGTTCCGCCCCACAGGGGTTCTACGAGCAGTACTTC. Amino acid sequence: CASSSAPQGFYEQYF.

This clonotype came up many times. The V and J genes are TRBV4-1 and TRBJ2-2, with D unclear. The CDR3 covers 16 residues. V was clipped by 4 bases and J by 3 bases, with 15 bases between them. Germline V gene lookup returns CDR1 MGHRA and CDR2 YSYEKL. Written as DNA, the CDR3 is TGCGCCAGCAGCCGCCGGGTCGGGTACGACACCGGGGAGCTGTTTTTT. The encoded protein is CASSRRVGYDTGELFF.

This clonotype was detected a few times. This chain uses TRBV2 with TRBJ2-1, with a possible D match to TRBD2 (6 bases). The CDR3 is made up of 13 amino acids. With 6 bases removed from V and 7 bases from J, the gap between germline ends came to 13 bases. Germline V gives CDR1 SNHLY, CDR2 FYNNEI. Here the CDR3 reads CASRPGASNEQFF. The CDR3 DNA follows: TGTGCCAGCAGGCCGGGAGCCTCGAATGAGCAGTTCTTC.

This clonotype showed up many times. The V gene is TRBV27, the J gene TRBJ2-2, with TRBD1 matching 7 bases. Trimming at V came to 6 bases and at J to 6 bases, leaving 7 bases not matched to a gene. CDR3 length equals 14 residues. CDR1 and CDR2 (germline): MNHEY, SMNVEV (reference sequence). In DNA, the CDR3 is TGTGCCAGCAGAGAACAGGGGCGGCCCGGGGAGCTGTTTTTT. Protein sequence: CASREQGRPGELFF.

This clonotype was seen more than once but under ten times. This sequence joins TRBV5-4 and TRBJ1-1, with D uncertain. From germline, CDR1 is SGHNT and CDR2 YYREEE (reference sequence). Trimming left V 5 bases short and J 0 bases short, with 8 bases between. CDR3 length equals 13 residues. In DNA, the CDR3 is TGTGCCAGCAGTAATTACATGAACACTGAAGCTTTCTTT. It is translated as CASSNYMNTEAFF.

There are many counts of this clonotype. The CDR3 nucleotides read TGTGCCAGCAGCTTGGTGCTCGTTACCAATGAGCAGTTCTTC. Its translation: CASSLVLVTNEQFF. The chain employs TRBV5-6 and TRBJ2-1; D remains ambiguous. Trimming shortened V by 0 bases and J by 6 bases, and 10 bases separated the two germline ends. The CDR3 spans 14 residues. Germline loops: CDR1 SGHDT, CDR2 YYEEEE.

The rearrangement joins TRBV7-9 to TRBJ2-7; the match to TRBD1 covers 8 bases. The CDR3 extends over 16 amino acids. The junction had 9 bases not matched to a gene; V was cut back by 1 base and J by 4 bases. Germline V lookup: CDR1 SEHNR, CDR2 FQNEAQ (reference sequence). The CDR3: CASSLEPGQGQYEQYV. In DNA form, the CDR3 reads TGTGCCAGCAGCTTAGAACCCGGACAGGGTCAATACGAGCAGTACGTC.

At least ten counts were recorded for this clonotype. The chain couples TRBV12-3 or TRBV12-4 to TRBJ2-7, with TRBD2 matching 11 bases. The CDR3 has 15 residues. The V gene end was trimmed by 7 bases and the J gene end by 2 bases; junction bases not matched to a gene: 7. In DNA form, the CDR3 reads TGTGCCAGCAATGATAGCGGGAGGGCCGCCTACGAGCAGTACTTC. Protein product: CASNDSGRAAYEQYF.

The sample holds a few counts of this clonotype. This sequence joins TRBV13 and TRBJ1-1; D gene unclear. Trimming stripped 5 bases from V and 1 base from J, with 17 bases between. From germline, CDR1 is PRHDT and CDR2 FYEKMQ (reference sequence). The CDR3 consists of 16 residues. Here the CDR3 reads CASSLPHTVKNTEAFF. In DNA form, the CDR3 reads TGTGCCAGCAGCCTGCCCCACACAGTGAAGAACACTGAAGCTTTCTTT.

This clonotype showed up just a few times. The chain links TRBV10-2 to TRBJ2-1; 9 bases fit TRBD2. The CDR3 is 14 residues long. V shed 2 bases, J shed 8 bases, and the junction held 4 bases outside the gene matches. Looked up from germline, CDR1 is WSHSY and CDR2 is SAAADI. The CDR3 nucleotides are TGCGCCAGCAGTGAGGGCGGGAGGGGATATGAGCAGTTCTTC. As protein: CASSEGGRGYEQFF.

This clonotype was picked up many times. Here the CDR3 reads CSVGNQGGNEQFF. CDR3 DNA sequence: TGCAGCGTTGGAAACCAGGGGGGGAATGAGCAGTTCTTC. The genes are TRBV29-1 and TRBJ2-1; D is possibly TRBD1 or TRBD2 (7 bases each). Germline V gene lookup returns CDR1 SQVTM and CDR2 ANQGSEA. V lost 4 bases, J lost 7 bases, and 14 bases lay in between. This CDR3 comprises 13 residues.

This clonotype was picked up many times. The chain employs TRBV12-3 or TRBV12-4 and TRBJ1-1; the match to TRBD1 covers 7 bases. The length of the CDR3 is 13 residues. V dropped 7 bases and J dropped 7; count of bases not matched to a gene: 9. The CDR3 is CASKRGQRNEAFF. The CDR3 DNA reads TGTGCCAGCAAGAGGGGACAGAGGAATGAAGCTTTCTTT.

At least ten counts were recorded for this clonotype. The V and J genes are TRBV29-1 and TRBJ2-5; D not certain. Deletions cut 0 bases from V and 7 bases from J, with 15 bases between. CDR3 length: 14 amino acids. Looked up from germline, CDR1 is SQVTM and CDR2 is ANQGSEA. The CDR3 coding sequence is TGCAGCGTTGAAGATGCCCCCAGGCATGGGACCCAGTACTTC. Translating it yields CSVEDAPRHGTQYF.

This clonotype was observed a handful of times. V is TRBV7-8 and J is TRBJ2-4; tentatively, D is TRBD1 or TRBD2 (5 bases each). Germline lookup yields CDR1 SGHVS and CDR2 FQNEAQ. The germline V and J ends were trimmed by 2 bases and 4 bases, with 12 bases remaining between them. The CDR3 covers 15 residues. CDR3 region: CASSLRRDEKNIQYF. The CDR3 DNA is TGTGCCAGCAGCTTACGCCGGGACGAGAAAAACATTCAGTACTTC.

This clonotype was counted only a few times. The chain's CDR3 is CAWSGLAGVRDTQYF. The CDR3 coding sequence is TGTGCCTGGAGTGGACTAGCGGGAGTAAGAGATACGCAGTATTTT. This chain uses TRBV30 with TRBJ2-3; TRBD2 aligns across 12 bases. Unmatched junction bases numbered 4, after V lost 1 base and J lost 5 bases. CDR1 GTSNPN and CDR2 SVGIG come from the germline V gene (reference sequence). This CDR3 is built from 15 residues.

CDR3 in amino acids: CATEDGTETQYF. The DNA for the CDR3 is TGTGCCACCGAGGACGGGACGGAGACCCAGTACTTC. V usage is TRBV24-1 and J usage is TRBJ2-5; D tentatively fits TRBD1 or TRBD2 (5 bases each). The CDR3 has 12 residues. V lost 9 bases, J lost 5 bases, and 12 bases lay in between. CDR1 is KGHDR, CDR2 SFDVKD, per germline.